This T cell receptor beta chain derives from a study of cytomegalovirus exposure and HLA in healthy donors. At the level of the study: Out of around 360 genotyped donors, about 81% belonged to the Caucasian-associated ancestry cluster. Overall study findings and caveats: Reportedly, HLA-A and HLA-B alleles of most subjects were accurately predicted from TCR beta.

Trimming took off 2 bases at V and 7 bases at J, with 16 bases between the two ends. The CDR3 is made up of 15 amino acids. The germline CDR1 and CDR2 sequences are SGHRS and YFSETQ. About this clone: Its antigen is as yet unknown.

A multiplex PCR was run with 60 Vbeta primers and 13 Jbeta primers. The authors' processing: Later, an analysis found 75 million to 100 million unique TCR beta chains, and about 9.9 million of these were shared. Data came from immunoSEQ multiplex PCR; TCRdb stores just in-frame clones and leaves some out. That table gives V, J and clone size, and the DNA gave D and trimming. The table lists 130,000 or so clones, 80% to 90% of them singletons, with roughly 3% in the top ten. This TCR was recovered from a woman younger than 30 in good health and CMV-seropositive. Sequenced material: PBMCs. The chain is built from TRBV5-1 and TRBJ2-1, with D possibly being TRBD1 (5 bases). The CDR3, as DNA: TGCGCCAGCAGCTTACAGCCAGGGATCACTAATGAGCAGTTCTTC. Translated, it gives CASSLQPGITNEQFF.